The source of this TCR beta chain is a study of CD8+ T cells in alopecia areata. The CDR3 is made up of 13 amino acids. The V gene end was trimmed by 5 bases and the J gene end by 5 bases; junction bases not matched to a gene: 5. Per the germline V gene, CDR1 is GTSNPN and CDR2 is SVGIG (reference sequence). Once RNA had been extracted, it was reverse transcribed into cDNA to act as the sequencing template. Assay used: immunoSEQ multiplex PCR; TCRdb lists only in-frame clones, some missing. This table has some 170,000 clones, less than 80% appearing once. The origin of this receptor is a human donor with alopecia areata. Sequencing used CD8+ T cells sorted from blood, obtained at week 0. This chain uses TRBV30 with TRBJ1-1; 10 bases map to TRBD1. The CDR3 sequence is CAWGDRGWTEAFF. The CDR3 region has the DNA TGTGCCTGGGGGGACAGGGGATGGACTGAAGCTTTCTTT.